This T cell receptor beta chain was sequenced for a study of beta chain features in type 1 diabetes. General study points: TCRB CDR3s were moderately but significantly shorter in Type 1 diabetes patients in all four CD4+ subsets.

Since all of the isolated RNA was reverse transcribed, expressed TCRB transcripts were what got sequenced. Profiled with immunoSEQ multiplex PCR; TCRdb holds only in-frame clones, not every one. The sample contains 300,000 to 350,000 clones, roughly 14% of which appear only once. This clone was counted between two and nine times. No antigen is known for it. The CDR3 extends over 19 amino acids. J gave up 0 bases and V 1 base, and 5 bases lay outside the gene matches. Germline V gives CDR1 SGHVS, CDR2 FQNEAQ. The source is a woman aged 18 to 35 with type 1 diabetes. V and J are TRBV7-8 and TRBJ2-1; 14 nucleotides line up with TRBD2. The sample consisted of naive CD4+ T cells from blood. CDR3 sequence reads: CASSLGGTSGSPSYNEQFF. DNA of the CDR3: TGTGCCAGCAGCTTAGGGGGGACTAGCGGGAGTCCCTCCTACAATGAGCAGTTCTTC.